Given below is one T cell receptor (beta chain) in context. These data come from a study of blood T cell repertoires in COVID-19. Across the study: There were acute and convalescent COVID-19 samples, and they came from the United States, Italy and Spain.

The CDR3 length is 14 residues. The V end was cut by 3 bases, the J end by 2 bases, with 11 bases between. The germline gives CDR1 SGHTA, CDR2 FQGNSA. In the original workflow: Researchers report that nucleated cell counts were estimated from reference gene primer amplification. Assay: immunoSEQ multiplex PCR; the TCRdb copy retains only in-frame clones and omits some. V, J and clone size derive from that table, while D and trimming were established from the DNA sequence. The sample contains roughly 30,000 clones, under 85% of which appear only once. The sequenced sample consisted of peripheral blood. This clonotype was sampled from a man aged 65-85 years with acute or convalescent COVID-19. The chain links TRBV7-2 to TRBJ2-7; the D gene is possibly TRBD1 (5 bases). The CDR3 DNA follows: TGTGCCAGCAGCTTCGGACAATCCCCCTACGAGCAGTACTTC. Encoded protein: CASSFGQSPYEQYF. Using reference TRBV7-2 and TRBJ2-7 for the parts outside the CDR3, the full variable domain is GAGVSQSPSNKVTEKGKDVELRCDPISGHTALYWYRQSLGQGLEFLIYFQGNSAPDKSGLPSDRFSAERTGGSVSTLTIQRTQQEDSAVYLCASSFGQSPYEQYFGPGTRLTVT.